This T cell receptor (beta chain) was captured by sequencing in a study of blood T cell repertoires in COVID-19. Study-level information: PBMCs, B-cell-depleted T cells, or T cells provided the cDNA or gDNA that made up the material.

Measured with immunoSEQ multiplex PCR; TCRdb has only the in-frame clones, and not every one. The sample yields around 190,000 clones, approximately 90% seen once. Germline loops: CDR1 LNHNV, CDR2 YYDKDF (reference sequence). Germline trimming cut 4 bases from V and 3 bases from J; bases unmatched to any gene: 6. CDR3 length: 14 amino acids. This sequence originates from a man in his forties or fifties with COVID-19, enrolled during active disease. The chain has TRBV15 and TRBJ2-7; 7 nucleotides align to TRBD1. Sample: peripheral blood. For the CDR3, the DNA is TGTGCCACCAGCAAACCGGGACAGAGCTACGAGCAGTACTTC. This codes for CATSKPGQSYEQYF.